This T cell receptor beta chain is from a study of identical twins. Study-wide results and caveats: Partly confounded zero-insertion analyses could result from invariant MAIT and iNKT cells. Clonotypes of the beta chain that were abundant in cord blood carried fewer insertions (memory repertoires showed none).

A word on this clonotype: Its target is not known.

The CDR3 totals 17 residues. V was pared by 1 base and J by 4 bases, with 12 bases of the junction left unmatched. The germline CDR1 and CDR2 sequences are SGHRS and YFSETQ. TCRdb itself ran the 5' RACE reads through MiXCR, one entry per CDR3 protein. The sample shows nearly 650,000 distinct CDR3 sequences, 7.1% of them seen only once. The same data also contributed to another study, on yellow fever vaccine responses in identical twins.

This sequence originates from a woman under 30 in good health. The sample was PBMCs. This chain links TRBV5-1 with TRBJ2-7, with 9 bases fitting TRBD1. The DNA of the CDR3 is TGCGCCAGCAGCTTGACTCCTCCCGGGACAGGGCCATACGAGCAGTACTTC. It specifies CASSLTPPGTGPYEQYF.